Presented here are 27 T cell receptor beta chains from one specimen sequenced in a study of shared clonotypes between healthy human individuals (TCRdb year 2020). The method behind the library was the immunoSEQ multiplex PCR assay. In its TCRdb copy, this immuneACCESS table keeps in-frame sequences only and misses some clones. Where compared with another copy, unresolved V genes explain less than half of these, and the others have no known cause. Recorded for this sample are approximately 470,000 clones; almost 80% of them occurred a single time. 12% of the sample comes from the top ten. Sequencing was done on a sample of PBMCs. All receptors derive from a middle-aged woman in good health. Some clones in this sample may be carry-over from other donors' samples.

This clone has just a few counts. With a far larger clone one base away, a read error is the likely cause. Other DNA sequences from this sample encode an identical CDR3 as well. This chain connects TRBV7-8 to TRBJ2-7; TRBD2 agrees at 8 bases. V dropped 9 bases and J dropped 4; count of bases not matched to a gene: 8. This CDR3 is 13 amino acids long. In germline, CDR1 is SGHVS, CDR2 FQNEAQ. The CDR3 loop is CASSLLAEYEQYF. The DNA of the CDR3 is TGTGCCAGTAGCCTACTAGCGGAATACGAGCAGTACTTC.

The CDR3 sequence: CASSETGGDTEAFF. DNA for the CDR3: TGCGCCAGCAGTGAAACAGGGGGAGACACTGAAGCTTTCTTT. V is TRBV10-2 and J is TRBJ1-1, with 8 bases that match TRBD1. Germline V lookup: CDR1 WSHSY, CDR2 SAAADI. With V trimmed by 3 bases and J by 3 bases, 3 bases remained unmatched. The CDR3 consists of 14 residues.

The chain joins TRBV4-3 to TRBJ1-4; D unclear. V was pared by 4 bases and J by 8 bases, with 26 bases between. The CDR3 has 18 residues. From germline, CDR1 is LGHNA and CDR2 YSLEER. The CDR3 loop reads CASSPFSQDGRPGEKLFF. The CDR3 region has the DNA TGCGCCAGCAGCCCATTTAGCCAGGACGGCAGACCGGGGGAAAAACTGTTTTTT.

As to this clone: Other DNA sequences in this sample translate to the same CDR3. V usage is TRBV5-8 and J usage is TRBJ2-2; the match to TRBD2 covers 10 bases. V trimming: 2 bases; J trimming: 0 bases; junction bases outside the gene matches: 1. In germline, CDR1 is SGHTS, CDR2 YDEGEE. The CDR3 covers 16 residues. As DNA, the CDR3 is TGTGCCAGCAGCTTAGGACTAGCGGCGAACACCGGGGAGCTGTTTTTT. Its translation: CASSLGLAANTGELFF.

The rearrangement joins TRBV30 to TRBJ2-1, with a weak D call TRBD1 (5 bases). Per germline, CDR1 GTSNPN and CDR2 SVGIG (reference sequence). The CDR3 spans 13 residues. Trimming left V 3 bases short and J 4 bases short, with 10 bases between. CDR3 DNA: TGTGCCTGGAGAGGTCCAGGGTACAATGAGCAGTTCTTC. This translates into CAWRGPGYNEQFF.

The rearrangement joins TRBV30 to TRBJ1-5; possibly TRBD1 for D (5 bases). The germline CDR1 and CDR2 sequences are GTSNPN and SVGIG (reference sequence). V lost 1 base and J lost 7, with 11 bases in between. The CDR3 length is 13 residues. The CDR3 bases are TGTGCCTGGAGTGCCAGGGAGTACCAGCCCCAGCATTTT. Amino acids: CAWSAREYQPQHF.

Regarding this clone: The same CDR3 can be traced to other DNA sequences in this sample. The rearrangement links TRBV27 to TRBJ2-7; D is unresolved. The V and J ends lost 5 bases and 2 bases respectively, with 4 bases between them. The CDR3 loop spans 11 amino acids. CDR1 and CDR2 from the germline V gene are MNHEY and SMNVEV (reference sequence). Here the CDR3 reads CASSPPYEQYF. As DNA, the CDR3 is TGTGCCAGCAGTCCCCCCTACGAGCAGTACTTC.

The V gene is TRBV27, the J gene TRBJ1-5, with D uncertain. The CDR3 is 13 amino acids. With 0 bases removed from V and 5 bases from J, the gap between germline ends came to 5 bases. Germline CDR1 is MNHEY and CDR2 is SMNVEV (reference sequence). The CDR3 here is CASSLSGDQPQHF. CDR3 bases: TGTGCCAGCAGTTTATCGGGAGATCAGCCCCAGCATTTT.

This rearrangement joins TRBV11-2 to TRBJ1-3, with no clear D. Germline-derived CDR1 and CDR2 are SGHAT and FQNNGV. V gave up 1 base and J gave up 3 bases, with 4 bases separating them. The CDR3 runs to 13 residues. The CDR3 loop is CASSLGHGNTIYF. CDR3 coding DNA: TGTGCCAGCAGCTTAGGACATGGAAACACCATATATTTT.

Details on this clone: This likely traces to a read error, being one base from a far larger clone. The rearrangement joins TRBV6-6 to TRBJ1-1; D is unresolved. This CDR3 is 12 amino acids long. Germline V gene data show CDR1 as MNHNY and CDR2 as SVGAGI (reference sequence). The CDR3 DNA is TGTGCCAGCCTTCTCGGGGTAACTGGAGCTTTCTTT. As protein: CASLLGVTGAFF.

This chain joins TRBV11-2 and TRBJ1-4; TRBD1 matches at 7 bases. The CDR3 sequence is 16 residues long. CDR1 is SGHAT, CDR2 FQNNGV, per germline. The J segment lost 5 bases and the V segment lost 4 bases, leaving 10 bases of the junction unmatched. CDR3 sequence: CASSWGDRVGNEKLFF. DNA of the CDR3: TGTGCCAGCAGCTGGGGAGACAGGGTTGGGAATGAAAAACTGTTTTTT. The whole variable domain, remainder taken from reference TRBV11-2 and TRBJ1-4, is EAGVAQSPRYKIIEKRQSVAFWCNPISGHATLYWYQQILGQGPKLLIQFQNNGVVDDSQLPKDRFSAERLKGVDSTLKIQPAKLEDSAVYLCASSWGDRVGNEKLFFGSGTQLSVL.

V is TRBV19 and J is TRBJ1-5; D is undetermined. This CDR3 has 13 residues. In germline, CDR1 is LNHDA, CDR2 SQIVND (reference sequence). Trimming left V 3 bases short and J 5 bases short, with 8 bases between. Written as DNA, the CDR3 is TGTGCCAGTAGTATTGGCGGAGATCAGCCCCAGCATTTT. Its protein product is CASSIGGDQPQHF.

This rearrangement joins TRBV27 to TRBJ2-5, with D tentatively TRBD1 (5 bases). The J call may be wrong; the DNA end is better matched by TRBJ2-7. Germline CDR1 and CDR2: MNHEY and SMNVEV (reference sequence). The CDR3 is made up of 17 amino acids. The CDR3 nucleotides are TGTGCCAGCAGTCCACCCTCCTCAACAGGCCTCTCCTACGAGCAGTACTTC. This sequence encodes CASSPPSSTGLSYEQYF.

V is TRBV9 and J is TRBJ1-5; perhaps TRBD1 as D (5 bases). The CDR3 is 15 residues long. Deletions cut 0 bases from V and 7 bases from J, with 14 bases between. From germline, CDR1 is SGDLS and CDR2 YYNGEE. The CDR3, as DNA: TGTGCCAGCAGCGTAGAGGGCAGGGAGGGGCAGCCCCAGCATTTT. Translated, it gives CASSVEGREGQPQHF.

Remarks on this clone: One junction end disagrees with the germline gene, perhaps due to a read error. The rearrangement uses TRBV20-1 and TRBJ2-3, with TRBD2 identical over 11 bases. From germline, CDR1 is DFQATT and CDR2 SNEGSKA (reference sequence). This CDR3 has 11 residues. For the CDR3, the DNA is TGCAGCGCTAGCGGGAGGGATACGCAGTATTTT. Amino acids: CSASGRDTQYF.

A remark on this clone: A much larger clone differs by one base, so this may be a read error. This sample also contains other DNA sequences that code for the same CDR3. This chain links TRBV30 with TRBJ2-5; D gene uncertain. The J call could be wrong; TRBJ2-7 is a better fit for the DNA end. The V gene's germline CDR1 is GTSNPN and CDR2 SVGIG (reference sequence). CDR3 size: 17 residues. The chain's CDR3 is CAWSDPRLRAHSYEQYF. The CDR3 DNA reads as TGTGCTTGGAGTGACCCCCGCCTACGGGCGCACTCCTACGAGCAGTACTTC.

The chain joins TRBV27 to TRBJ1-6, with D possibly TRBD1 on 5 matching bases. The CDR3 consists of 13 residues. Trimming removed 6 bases at V and 7 bases at J, with 10 bases between. From germline, CDR1 is MNHEY and CDR2 SMNVEV (reference sequence). CDR3 in DNA: TGTGCCAGCAGCTTAAGACAGAATTCACCCCTCCACTTT. It specifies CASSLRQNSPLHF.

The rearrangement uses TRBV7-2 and TRBJ1-2; 7 positions match TRBD1. The CDR3 runs 14 residues. The V and J ends lost 7 bases and 4 bases, in that order; junction bases with no gene match: 9. Germline CDR1 reads SGHTA; CDR2 reads FQGNSA. The CDR3 sequence: CASTPSGQFYGYTF. CDR3 in DNA: TGTGCCAGCACCCCATCGGGACAGTTCTATGGCTACACCTTC.

As concerns this clone: Within the sample, other DNA sequences also encode this same CDR3. V is TRBV18 and J is TRBJ2-5; 7 bases match TRBD2. Germline V gene data show CDR1 as KGHSH and CDR2 as LQKENI. This CDR3 spans 13 amino acids. V gave up 6 bases and J gave up 3 bases; unmatched junction bases: 4. CDR3 region: CASSQGTKETQYF. As DNA, the CDR3 is TGTGCCAGCTCTCAAGGGACTAAAGAGACCCAGTACTTC.

The chain is built from TRBV7-6 and TRBJ2-1; 11 nucleotides match TRBD1. The CDR3 is 17 amino acids. CDR1 and CDR2 (germline): SGHVS, FNYEAQ. Trimming at V came to 7 bases and at J to 9 bases, leaving 17 bases not matched to a gene. In DNA form, the CDR3 reads TGTGCCAGCACCTCGAGCCCGGGACAGGGGGTAGGTACTGAGCAGTTCTTC. Translating gives CASTSSPGQGVGTEQFF. Full variable domain (outside the CDR3, taken from reference TRBV7-6 and TRBJ2-1): GAGVSQSPRYKVTKRGQDVALRCDPISGHVSLYWYRQALGQGPEFLTYFNYEAQQDKSGLPNDRFSAERPEGSISTLTIQRTEQRDSAMYRCASTSSPGQGVGTEQFFGPGTRLTVL.

The CDR3 reads CASSVGASGRGDTQYF. In DNA form, the CDR3 reads TGTGCCAGCAGCGTAGGGGCTAGCGGGAGGGGGGATACGCAGTATTTT. The rearrangement links TRBV9 to TRBJ2-3; TRBD2 aligns across 12 bases. Trimming at V came to 0 bases and at J to 6 bases, leaving 5 bases not matched to a gene. The CDR3 has 16 residues. Per the germline V gene, CDR1 is SGDLS and CDR2 is YYNGEE.

V usage is TRBV4-3 and J usage is TRBJ1-2, with 11 nucleotides matching TRBD1. Trimming removed 3 bases from V and 2 bases from J; junction bases left unmatched: 14. This CDR3 region has 19 residues. The germline V gene has CDR1 LGHNA and CDR2 YSLEER. CDR3 DNA: TGCGCCAGCAGCCAGGACCTTTCCGGGACAGGGGGAAAGAACTATGGCTACACCTTC. Amino acids: CASSQDLSGTGGKNYGYTF.

The chain carries TRBV5-1 and TRBJ2-7, with 11 bases matching TRBD2. CDR1 and CDR2 from the germline V gene are SGHRS and YFSETQ. CDR3 length: 14 residues. J gave up 6 bases and V 6 bases, and 8 bases lay outside the gene matches. Written as DNA, the CDR3 is TGCGCCAGCACTCCAACTAGCGGGAGCTTCGAGCAGTACTTC. Protein: CASTPTSGSFEQYF.

The CDR3 DNA reads TGTGCCAGCAGCCGAGGGGGGGAAAATGAAAAACTGTTTTTT. It codes for CASSRGGENEKLFF. The chain is built from TRBV7-9 and TRBJ1-4; TRBD1 might be the D (6 bases). V gave up 5 bases and J gave up 5 bases, with 12 bases separating them. From germline, CDR1 is SEHNR and CDR2 FQNEAQ (reference sequence). CDR3 length: 14 amino acids.

The chain has TRBV6-1 and TRBJ2-5, with 7 bases lining up with TRBD1. Germline V CDR1 and CDR2: MNHNS, SASEGT. V dropped 8 bases and J dropped 5; count of bases not matched to a gene: 8. The CDR3 contains 13 residues. The CDR3 DNA sequence: TGTGCCAGCGGAACGACAGGGAGCGAGACCCAGTACTTC. Translation gives CASGTTGSETQYF.

Concerning this clone: This specimen includes other DNA sequences encoding the same CDR3. This chain connects TRBV11-2 to TRBJ2-7; no reliable D call. Deletions cut 1 base from V and 3 bases from J, with 10 bases between. This CDR3 comprises 14 residues. Germline CDR1 SGHAT, CDR2 FQNNGV. The chain's CDR3 is CASSLGGGGYEQYF. In DNA, the CDR3 is TGTGCCAGCAGCTTAGGGGGTGGCGGCTACGAGCAGTACTTC.

The chain has TRBV5-6 and TRBJ1-3; 8 bases match TRBD1. The germline V gene encodes CDR1 SGHDT and CDR2 YYEEEE. This CDR3 comprises 17 residues. V was clipped by 4 bases and J by 1 base; unmatched bases: 10. The CDR3: CASSTDRGHKSGNTIYF. CDR3 in DNA: TGTGCCAGCAGCACCGACAGGGGACATAAGTCTGGAAACACCATATATTTT.